Each of the 15 T cell receptor beta chains below was sequenced from the same sample in a study of blood T cell repertoires in COVID-19. Using immunoSEQ multiplex PCR, the repertoire was profiled, and TCRdb retains in-frame clones only, with some absent. The sample holds approximately 70,000 clones, 70% to 90% seen once. The sequenced sample consisted of peripheral blood. Receptor source: a woman between 50 and 59 years old with COVID-19, enrolled during active disease.

This chain connects TRBV4-1 to TRBJ2-1; possibly TRBD1 for D (5 bases). The length of the CDR3 is 17 residues. Germline loops: CDR1 MGHRA, CDR2 YSYEKL. V gave up 1 base and J gave up 0 bases, with 13 bases separating them. The CDR3 here is CASSQVDMGFSYNEQFF. The CDR3 DNA follows: TGCGCCAGCAGCCAAGTGGACATGGGGTTCTCCTACAATGAGCAGTTCTTC.

The J gene is TRBJ2-7, the V gene TRBV6-5; 8 bases are shared with TRBD2. Germline CDR1 is MNHEY and CDR2 is SVGAGI. The CDR3 has 14 residues. J lost 4 bases, V lost 0 bases, and 2 bases had no gene match. Here the CDR3 DNA reads TGTGCCAGCAGTTACTCCGGGAGGGAATACGAGCAGTACTTC. Protein sequence: CASSYSGREYEQYF.

The chain couples TRBV5-1 to TRBJ2-1; 11 nucleotides line up with TRBD2. The CDR3 is 15 residues long. Germline CDR1 and CDR2: SGHRS and YFSETQ. Losses at the gene ends were 0 bases for V and 4 bases for J; bases not matched to a gene: 0. CDR3 in amino acids: CASSLASGRYNEQFF. The CDR3 bases are TGCGCCAGCAGCTTGGCTAGCGGGAGGTACAATGAGCAGTTCTTC.

This sequence joins TRBV5-1 and TRBJ2-3, with D possibly matching TRBD1 (6 bases). Trimming pared 4 bases from V and 0 bases from J, leaving 9 bases between. This CDR3 is built from 14 residues. Germline values: CDR1 SGHRS, CDR2 YFSETQ. The chain's CDR3 is CASSPGASTDTQYF. CDR3 coding DNA: TGCGCCAGCAGCCCAGGGGCGAGCACAGATACGCAGTATTTT.

The V gene is TRBV6-5, the J gene TRBJ2-7; TRBD2 agrees at 11 bases. The CDR3 totals 15 residues. With V trimmed by 7 bases and J by 3 bases, 8 bases remained unmatched. The germline V gene encodes CDR1 MNHEY and CDR2 SVGAGI. CDR3 DNA sequence: TGTGCCAGCATCCTCCTGGGGACTAGCGGCTACGAGCAGTACTTC. Translation: CASILLGTSGYEQYF.

This clone was detected only a few times. CDR3 nucleotides: TGTGCCTGGAGTCCTCATTTGGACAGACCGAACACTGAAGCTTTCTTT. Translating it yields CAWSPHLDRPNTEAFF. The genes are TRBV30 and TRBJ1-1; D possibly corresponds to TRBD1 (6 bases). The CDR3 covers 16 residues. Trimming took 2 bases from V and 1 from J, leaving 17 bases between them. Germline V lookup: CDR1 GTSNPN, CDR2 SVGIG (reference sequence).

A remark on this clone: The junction does not match germline at one end; this may be a read error. V usage is TRBV6-1 and J usage is TRBJ1-6; D is unresolved. Germline lookup yields CDR1 MNHNS and CDR2 SASEGT. The CDR3 has 12 residues. This chain's CDR3 is CASSEWPPWPFF. In DNA, the CDR3 is TGTGCCAGCAGTGAATGGCCCCCATGGCCCTTCTTT.

CDR3 sequence: CASTMLGHSGANVLTF. DNA of the CDR3: TGCGCCAGCACTATGTTGGGACACTCTGGGGCCAACGTCCTGACTTTC. This chain connects TRBV10-2 to TRBJ2-6, with a tentative D call TRBD1 (6 bases). Trimming removed 7 bases at V and 0 bases at J, with 13 bases between. CDR1 and CDR2 (germline): WSHSY, SAAADI. This CDR3 has 16 residues.

This sequence joins TRBV30 and TRBJ1-1, with D perhaps matching TRBD1 (6 bases). Germline loops: CDR1 GTSNPN, CDR2 SVGIG (reference sequence). Trimming cost V 8 bases and J 7 bases, with 17 bases left between them. The CDR3 runs 12 residues. CDR3 residues: CARGGPSGEAFF. The CDR3 DNA is TGTGCCCGCGGGGGGCCGTCGGGTGAAGCTTTCTTT.

This chain connects TRBV10-3 to TRBJ1-3, with TRBD1 as a possible D gene (5 bases). The CDR3 has 15 amino acids. CDR1 and CDR2 (germline): ENHRY, SYGVKD. The V end lost 10 bases, the J end lost 4 bases, and 20 bases lay between the germline ends. The DNA of the CDR3 is TGTGCCACCAGGGACTACGGGGCTGCAGGAAACACCATATATTTT. The encoded protein is CATRDYGAAGNTIYF.

This clone was counted once. The chain has TRBV5-1 and TRBJ1-4; weak D call: TRBD1 (5 bases). The CDR3 loop spans 14 amino acids. Germline-derived CDR1 and CDR2 are SGHRS and YFSETQ. Trimming stripped 4 bases from V and 8 bases from J, with 15 bases between. DNA of the CDR3: TGCGCCAGCAGCCTCGCGGGGGTAGGGGAAAAACTGTTTTTT. It codes for CASSLAGVGEKLFF.

J is TRBJ2-1 and V is TRBV24-1; a weak D match, TRBD2 (6 bases). V lost 3 bases and J 1 base, leaving 12 bases between the germline ends. Germline lookup yields CDR1 KGHDR and CDR2 SFDVKD. The CDR3 is 16 amino acids. The DNA for the CDR3 is TGTGCCACCAGTGATCCCGGGACTCTTTCCTACAATGAGCAGTTCTTC. The encoded protein is CATSDPGTLSYNEQFF.

The CDR3 sequence is CASRLLLQRQGDFEQYF. The CDR3, as DNA: TGCGCCAGCAGGCTCCTCCTACAGCGACAGGGGGACTTCGAGCAGTACTTC. This sequence joins TRBV5-1 and TRBJ2-7; 9 bases are shared with TRBD1. Germline CDR1 reads SGHRS; CDR2 reads YFSETQ. The CDR3 runs to 17 residues. Unmatched junction bases numbered 18, after V lost 5 bases and J lost 6 bases.

This rearrangement joins TRBV5-1 to TRBJ2-1, with TRBD2 matching over 8 bases. Germline CDR1 SGHRS, CDR2 YFSETQ. The CDR3 consists of 16 residues. J lost 9 bases, V lost 3 bases, and 14 bases had no gene match. The CDR3, as DNA: TGCGCCAGCAGCTCCCGGGGGAGCGGGAGTGGTAGTGAGCAGTTCTTC. It encodes CASSSRGSGSGSEQFF.

The V call is TRBV30, the J call TRBJ2-7; 7 nucleotides line up with TRBD2. Losses at the gene ends were 1 base for V and 5 bases for J; bases not matched to a gene: 14. The CDR3 runs to 16 residues. From germline, CDR1 is GTSNPN and CDR2 SVGIG (reference sequence). In DNA form, the CDR3 reads TGTGCCTGGAGTGACTCCCTGGGAGGGCCACGCGACGAGCAGTACTTC. Residues: CAWSDSLGGPRDEQYF.